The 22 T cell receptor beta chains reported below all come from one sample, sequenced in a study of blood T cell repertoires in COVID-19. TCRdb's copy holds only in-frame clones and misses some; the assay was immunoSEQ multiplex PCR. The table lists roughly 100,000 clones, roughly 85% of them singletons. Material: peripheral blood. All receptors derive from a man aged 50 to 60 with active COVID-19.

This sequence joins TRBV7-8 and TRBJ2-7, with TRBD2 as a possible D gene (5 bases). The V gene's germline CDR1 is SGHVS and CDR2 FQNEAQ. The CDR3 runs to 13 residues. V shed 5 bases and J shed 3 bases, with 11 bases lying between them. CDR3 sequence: CASSPPAGYEQYF. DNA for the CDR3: TGTGCCAGCAGCCCCCCGGCGGGCTACGAGCAGTACTTC.

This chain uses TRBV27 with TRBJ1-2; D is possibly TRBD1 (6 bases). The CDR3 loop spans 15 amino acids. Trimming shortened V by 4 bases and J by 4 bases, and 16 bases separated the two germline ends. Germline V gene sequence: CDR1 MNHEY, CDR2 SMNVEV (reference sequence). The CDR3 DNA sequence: TGTGCCAGCAGTTCCTACGCAGGGGCCAGCTATGGCTACACCTTC. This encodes CASSSYAGASYGYTF.

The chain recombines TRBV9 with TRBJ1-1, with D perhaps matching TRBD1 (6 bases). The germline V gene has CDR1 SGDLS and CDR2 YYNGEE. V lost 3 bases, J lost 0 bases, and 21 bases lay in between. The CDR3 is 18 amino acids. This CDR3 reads CASSELVFVRDMNTEAFF. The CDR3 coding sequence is TGTGCCAGCAGCGAGTTGGTCTTTGTCAGGGACATGAACACTGAAGCTTTCTTT.

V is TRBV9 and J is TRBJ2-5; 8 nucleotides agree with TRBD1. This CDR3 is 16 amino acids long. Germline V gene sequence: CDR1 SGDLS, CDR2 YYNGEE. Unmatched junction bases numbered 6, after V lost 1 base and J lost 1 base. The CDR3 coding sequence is TGTGCCAGCAGCGTATCCGGACAGGGAAGCCAAGAGACCCAGTACTTC. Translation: CASSVSGQGSQETQYF. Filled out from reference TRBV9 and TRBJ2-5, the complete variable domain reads DSGVTQTPKHLITATGQRVTLRCSPRSGDLSVYWYQQSLDQGLQFLIQYYNGEERAKGNILERFSAQQFPDLHSELNLSSLELGDSALYFCASSVSGQGSQETQYFGPGTRLLVL.

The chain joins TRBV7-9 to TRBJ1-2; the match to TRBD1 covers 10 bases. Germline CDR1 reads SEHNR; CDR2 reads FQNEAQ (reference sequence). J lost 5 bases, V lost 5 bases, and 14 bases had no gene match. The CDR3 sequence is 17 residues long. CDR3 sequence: CASSPDRGQRGSYGYTF. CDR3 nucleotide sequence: TGTGCCAGCAGCCCAGACAGGGGGCAAAGGGGGAGTTATGGCTACACCTTC.

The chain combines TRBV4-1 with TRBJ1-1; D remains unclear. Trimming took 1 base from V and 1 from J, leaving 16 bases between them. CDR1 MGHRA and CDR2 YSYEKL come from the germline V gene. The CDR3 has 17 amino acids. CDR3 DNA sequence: TGCGCCAGCAGCCAAGTCAAGCTTATTTTCGGGAACACTGAAGCTTTCTTT. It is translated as CASSQVKLIFGNTEAFF.

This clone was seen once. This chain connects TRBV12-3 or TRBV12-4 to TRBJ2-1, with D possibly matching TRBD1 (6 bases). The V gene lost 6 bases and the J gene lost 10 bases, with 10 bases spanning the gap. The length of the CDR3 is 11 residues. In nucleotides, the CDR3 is TGTGCCAGCAGGTTCGGGACAGAGCAGTTCTTC. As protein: CASRFGTEQFF.

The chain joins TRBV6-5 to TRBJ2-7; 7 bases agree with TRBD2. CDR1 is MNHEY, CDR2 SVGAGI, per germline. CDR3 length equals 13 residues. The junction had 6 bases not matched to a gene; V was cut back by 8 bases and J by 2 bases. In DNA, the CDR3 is TGTGCCAGCCAACCCAGCGGGACCTACGAGCAGTACTTC. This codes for CASQPSGTYEQYF.

The CDR3 region has the DNA TGCGCCAGCAGCCAAGGACTTTACACTGAAGCTTTCTTT. The encoded protein is CASSQGLYTEAFF. This chain uses TRBV4-1 with TRBJ1-1, with D uncertain. Per germline, CDR1 MGHRA and CDR2 YSYEKL. V was cut by 1 base and J by 3 bases, with 6 bases left in between. There are 13 residues in the CDR3.

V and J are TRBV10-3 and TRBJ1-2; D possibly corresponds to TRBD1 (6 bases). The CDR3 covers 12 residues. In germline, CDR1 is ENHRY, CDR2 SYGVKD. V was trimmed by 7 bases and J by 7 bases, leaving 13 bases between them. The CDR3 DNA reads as TGTGCCATCACTGGGGGCTCGTTTGGCTACACCTTC. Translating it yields CAITGGSFGYTF.

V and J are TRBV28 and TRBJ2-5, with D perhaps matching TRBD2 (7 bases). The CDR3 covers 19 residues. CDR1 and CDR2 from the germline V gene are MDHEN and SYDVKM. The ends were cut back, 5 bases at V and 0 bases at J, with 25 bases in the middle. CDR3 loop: CASSLGGAHRFLYQETQYF. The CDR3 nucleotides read TGTGCCAGCAGTCTGGGGGGGGCGCACCGATTTTTGTACCAAGAGACCCAGTACTTC.

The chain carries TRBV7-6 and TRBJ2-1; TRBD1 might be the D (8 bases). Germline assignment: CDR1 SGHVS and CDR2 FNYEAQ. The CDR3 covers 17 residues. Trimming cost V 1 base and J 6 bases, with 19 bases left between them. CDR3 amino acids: CASSLGPGTGGGNEQFF. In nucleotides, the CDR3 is TGTGCCAGCAGCTTAGGGCCCGGGACAGGCGGGGGCAATGAGCAGTTCTTC. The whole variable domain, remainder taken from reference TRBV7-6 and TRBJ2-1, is GAGVSQSPRYKVTKRGQDVALRCDPISGHVSLYWYRQALGQGPEFLTYFNYEAQQDKSGLPNDRFSAERPEGSISTLTIQRTEQRDSAMYRCASSLGPGTGGGNEQFFGPGTRLTVL.

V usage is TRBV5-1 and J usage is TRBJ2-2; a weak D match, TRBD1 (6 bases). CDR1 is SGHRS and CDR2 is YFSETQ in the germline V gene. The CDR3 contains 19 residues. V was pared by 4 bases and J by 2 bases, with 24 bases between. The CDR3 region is CASSPSGTRKGGNTGELFF. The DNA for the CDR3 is TGCGCCAGCAGCCCCTCCGGGACCAGGAAAGGGGGAAACACCGGGGAGCTGTTTTTT.

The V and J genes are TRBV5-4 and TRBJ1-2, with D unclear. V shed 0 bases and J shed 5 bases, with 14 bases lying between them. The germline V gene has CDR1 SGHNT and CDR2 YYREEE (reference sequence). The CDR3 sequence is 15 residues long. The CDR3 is CASSLGVTRIYGYTF. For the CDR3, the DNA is TGTGCCAGCAGCTTGGGTGTAACTAGGATTTATGGCTACACCTTC.

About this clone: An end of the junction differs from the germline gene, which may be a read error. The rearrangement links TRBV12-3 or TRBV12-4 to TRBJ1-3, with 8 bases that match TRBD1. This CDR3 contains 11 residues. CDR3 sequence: CASSSSQGVRF. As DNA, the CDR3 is TGTGCCAGCAGTTCCTCACAGGGGGTGAGGTTT.

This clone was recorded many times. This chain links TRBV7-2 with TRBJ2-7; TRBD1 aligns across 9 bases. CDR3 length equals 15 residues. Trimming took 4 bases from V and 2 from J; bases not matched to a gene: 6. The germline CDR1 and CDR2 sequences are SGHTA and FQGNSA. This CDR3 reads CASSSYGTGPYEQYF. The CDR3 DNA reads TGTGCCAGCAGCTCTTATGGGACAGGGCCCTACGAGCAGTACTTC.

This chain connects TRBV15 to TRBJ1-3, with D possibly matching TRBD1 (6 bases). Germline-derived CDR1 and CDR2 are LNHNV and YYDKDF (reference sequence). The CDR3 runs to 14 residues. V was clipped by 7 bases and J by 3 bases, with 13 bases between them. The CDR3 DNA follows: TGTGCCACCACTCTGGGACAAGGTGGAAACACCATATATTTT. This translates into CATTLGQGGNTIYF.

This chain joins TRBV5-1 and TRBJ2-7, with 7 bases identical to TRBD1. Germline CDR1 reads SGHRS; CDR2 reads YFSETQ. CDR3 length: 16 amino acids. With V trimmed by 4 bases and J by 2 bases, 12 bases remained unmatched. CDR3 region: CASSLASGDRTYEQYF. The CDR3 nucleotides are TGCGCCAGCAGCCTCGCCTCTGGGGACAGAACCTACGAGCAGTACTTC.

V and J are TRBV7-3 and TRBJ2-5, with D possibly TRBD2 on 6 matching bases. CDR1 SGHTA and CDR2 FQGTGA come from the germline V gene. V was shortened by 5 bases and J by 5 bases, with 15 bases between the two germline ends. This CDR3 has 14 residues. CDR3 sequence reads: CASSKMGGDETQYF. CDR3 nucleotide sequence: TGTGCCAGCAGCAAAATGGGCGGGGATGAGACCCAGTACTTC.

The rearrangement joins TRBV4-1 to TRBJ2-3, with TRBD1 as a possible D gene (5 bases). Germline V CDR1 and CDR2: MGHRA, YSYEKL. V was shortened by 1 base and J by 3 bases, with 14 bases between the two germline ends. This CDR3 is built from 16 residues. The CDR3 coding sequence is TGCGCCAGCAGCCAAGCCTTGGTCAGGGAAACAGATACGCAGTATTTT. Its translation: CASSQALVRETDTQYF.

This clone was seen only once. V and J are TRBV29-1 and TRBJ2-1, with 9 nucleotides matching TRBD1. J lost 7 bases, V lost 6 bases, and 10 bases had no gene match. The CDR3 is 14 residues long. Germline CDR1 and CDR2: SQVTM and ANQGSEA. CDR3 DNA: TGCAGCGTACGCCGGGGACAGGGTGAGAATGAGCAGTTCTTC. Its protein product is CSVRRGQGENEQFF.

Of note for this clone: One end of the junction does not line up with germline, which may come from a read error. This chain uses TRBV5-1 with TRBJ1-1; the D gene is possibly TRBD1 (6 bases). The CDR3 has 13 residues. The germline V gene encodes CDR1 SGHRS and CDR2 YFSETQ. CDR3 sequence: CASSSTGNAEAFF. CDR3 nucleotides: TGCGCCAGCAGCTCTACAGGGAACGCTGAAGCTTTCTTT.